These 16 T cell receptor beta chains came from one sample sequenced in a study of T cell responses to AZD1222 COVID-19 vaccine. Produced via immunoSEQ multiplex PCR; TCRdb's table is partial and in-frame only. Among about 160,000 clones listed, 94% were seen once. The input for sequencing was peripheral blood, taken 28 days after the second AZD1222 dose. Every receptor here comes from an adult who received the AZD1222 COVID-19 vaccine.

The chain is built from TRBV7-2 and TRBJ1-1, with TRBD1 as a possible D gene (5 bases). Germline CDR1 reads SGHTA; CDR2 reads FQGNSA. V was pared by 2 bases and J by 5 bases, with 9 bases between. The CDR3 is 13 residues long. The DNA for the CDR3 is TGTGCCAGCAGCTTAAGGGGAGCAACTGAAGCTTTCTTT. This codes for CASSLRGATEAFF.

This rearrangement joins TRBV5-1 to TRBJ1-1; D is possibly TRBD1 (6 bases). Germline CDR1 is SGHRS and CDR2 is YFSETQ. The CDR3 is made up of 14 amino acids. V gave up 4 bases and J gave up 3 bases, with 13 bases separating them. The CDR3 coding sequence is TGCGCCAGCAGCCCGATGGACAGTTACACTGAAGCTTTCTTT. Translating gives CASSPMDSYTEAFF.

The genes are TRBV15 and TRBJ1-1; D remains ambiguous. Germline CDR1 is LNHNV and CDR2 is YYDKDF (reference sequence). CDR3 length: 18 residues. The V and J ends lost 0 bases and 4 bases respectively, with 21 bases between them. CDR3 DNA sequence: TGTGCCACCAGCAGAGATCTCTGGGTCAAAGGGAGGAGCACTGAAGCTTTCTTT. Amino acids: CATSRDLWVKGRSTEAFF.

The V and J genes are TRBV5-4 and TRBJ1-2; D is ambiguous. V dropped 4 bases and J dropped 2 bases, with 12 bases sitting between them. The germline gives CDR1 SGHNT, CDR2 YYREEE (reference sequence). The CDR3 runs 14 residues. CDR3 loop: CASSLRVENYGYTF. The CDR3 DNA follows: TGTGCCAGCAGCCTGCGTGTGGAGAACTATGGCTACACCTTC.

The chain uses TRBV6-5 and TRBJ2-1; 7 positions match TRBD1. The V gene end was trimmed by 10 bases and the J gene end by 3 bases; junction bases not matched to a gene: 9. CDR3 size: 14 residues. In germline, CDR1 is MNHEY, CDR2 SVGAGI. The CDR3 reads CATASGQDYNEQFF. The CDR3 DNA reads TGTGCCACAGCCTCCGGACAGGACTACAATGAGCAGTTCTTC.

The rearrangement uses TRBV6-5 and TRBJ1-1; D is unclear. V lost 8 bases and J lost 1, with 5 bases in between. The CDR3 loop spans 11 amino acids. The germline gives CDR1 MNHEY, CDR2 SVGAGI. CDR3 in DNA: TGTGCCAGCCGGGGGAACACTGAAGCTTTCTTT. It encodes CASRGNTEAFF.

The CDR3 region is CASRLGGNTEAFF. The DNA for the CDR3 is TGCGCCAGCAGACTAGGGGGGAACACTGAAGCTTTCTTT. V and J are TRBV5-1 and TRBJ1-1; possibly TRBD1 for D (6 bases). Germline loops: CDR1 SGHRS, CDR2 YFSETQ. This CDR3 region has 13 residues. The ends were cut back, 5 bases at V and 1 base at J, with 9 bases in the middle.

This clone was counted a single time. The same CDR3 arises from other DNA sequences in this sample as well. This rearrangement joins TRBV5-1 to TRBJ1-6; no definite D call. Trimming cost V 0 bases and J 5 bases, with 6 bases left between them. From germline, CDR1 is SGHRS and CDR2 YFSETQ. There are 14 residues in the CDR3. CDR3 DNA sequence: TGCGCCAGCAGCTTGGGACAAGATAATTCACCCCTCCACTTT. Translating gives CASSLGQDNSPLHF.

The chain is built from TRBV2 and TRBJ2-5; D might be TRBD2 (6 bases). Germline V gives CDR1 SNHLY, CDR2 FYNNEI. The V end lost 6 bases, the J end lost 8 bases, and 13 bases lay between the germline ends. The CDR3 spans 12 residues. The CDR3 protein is CASSSGTPTQYF. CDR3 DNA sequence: TGTGCCAGCAGCTCCGGGACTCCCACCCAGTACTTC.

In nucleotides, the CDR3 is TGTGCCAGCAGCACAGCTGGGACAGGGACTAATGAAAAACTGTTTTTT. It yields the protein CASSTAGTGTNEKLFF. The rearrangement joins TRBV28 to TRBJ1-4; 9 bases align to TRBD1. The CDR3 runs 16 residues. V was clipped by 6 bases and J by 2 bases; unmatched bases: 7. CDR1 is MDHEN, CDR2 SYDVKM, per germline.

This CDR3 reads CASSQARGSPENTEAFF. In DNA, the CDR3 is TGCGCCAGCAGCCAAGCGAGGGGTTCCCCCGAGAACACTGAAGCTTTCTTT. The genes are TRBV4-1 and TRBJ1-1; D may be TRBD1 (5 bases). Trimming shortened V by 1 base and J by 1 base, and 16 bases separated the two germline ends. Germline CDR1 and CDR2: MGHRA and YSYEKL. The CDR3 spans 17 residues.

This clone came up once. The CDR3 DNA is TGCGCCAGCAGCCAAGATAGGGGAAGCAATCAGCCCCAGCATTTT. Its protein is CASSQDRGSNQPQHF. The V gene is TRBV4-1, the J gene TRBJ1-5; D perhaps matches TRBD1 (5 bases). The CDR3 spans 15 residues. Germline V lookup: CDR1 MGHRA, CDR2 YSYEKL. V gave up 0 bases and J gave up 1 base, with 7 bases separating them.

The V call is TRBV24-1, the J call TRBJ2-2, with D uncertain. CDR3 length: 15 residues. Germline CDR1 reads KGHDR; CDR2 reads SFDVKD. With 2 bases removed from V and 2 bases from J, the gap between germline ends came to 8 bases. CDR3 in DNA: TGTGCCACCAGTGATTGGGGTGGTAACACCGGGGAGCTGTTTTTT. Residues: CATSDWGGNTGELFF.

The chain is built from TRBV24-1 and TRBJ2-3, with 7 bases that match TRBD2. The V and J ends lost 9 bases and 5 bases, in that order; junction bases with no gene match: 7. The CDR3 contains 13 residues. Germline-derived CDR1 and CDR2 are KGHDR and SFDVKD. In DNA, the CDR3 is TGTGCCACCCAGGCTAGCGGAATAGATACGCAGTATTTT. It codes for CATQASGIDTQYF.

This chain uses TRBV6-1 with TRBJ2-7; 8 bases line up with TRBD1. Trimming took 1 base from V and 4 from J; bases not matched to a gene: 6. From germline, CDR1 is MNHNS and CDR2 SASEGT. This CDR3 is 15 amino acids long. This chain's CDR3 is CASSEGTGPMYEQYF. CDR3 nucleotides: TGTGCCAGCAGTGAAGGGACAGGGCCGATGTACGAGCAGTACTTC.

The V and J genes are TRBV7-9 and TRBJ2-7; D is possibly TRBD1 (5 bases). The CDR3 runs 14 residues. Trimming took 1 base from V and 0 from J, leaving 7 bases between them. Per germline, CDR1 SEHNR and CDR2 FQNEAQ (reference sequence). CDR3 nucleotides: TGTGCCAGCAGCTTAGGACAGATCTCCTACGAGCAGTACTTC. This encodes CASSLGQISYEQYF.